The present T cell receptor beta chain was sequenced within a study of blood T cell repertoires in COVID-19. The method was immunoSEQ multiplex PCR; TCRdb's version includes in-frame clones alone and lacks a portion of them. This repertoire shows around 55,000 clones, around nine tenths found once; its top ten account for approximately 6.2%. The length of the CDR3 is 15 residues. The germline V gene has CDR1 SGHKS and CDR2 YYEKEE (reference sequence). J lost 5 bases, V lost 2 bases, and 9 bases had no gene match. V usage is TRBV5-5 and J usage is TRBJ2-7, with 8 nucleotides matching TRBD2. The sequence derives from a middle-aged man with acute or convalescent COVID-19. Sequencing input: peripheral blood. In DNA, the CDR3 is TGTGCCAGCAGCTTAACGAGCGGGAGCCCCCACGAGCAGTACTTC. Its translation is CASSLTSGSPHEQYF.